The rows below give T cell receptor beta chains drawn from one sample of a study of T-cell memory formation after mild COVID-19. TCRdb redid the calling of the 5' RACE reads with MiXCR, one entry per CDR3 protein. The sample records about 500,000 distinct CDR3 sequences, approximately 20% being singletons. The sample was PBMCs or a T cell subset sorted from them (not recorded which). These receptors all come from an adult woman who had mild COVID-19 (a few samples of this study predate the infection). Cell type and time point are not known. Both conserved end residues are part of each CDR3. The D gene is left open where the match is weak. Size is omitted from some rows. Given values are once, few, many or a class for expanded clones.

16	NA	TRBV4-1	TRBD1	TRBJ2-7	TGCGCCAGCAGCCAAGAGGCCCTGGACAGGGGGTACGAGCAGTACTTC	CASSQEALDRGYEQYF
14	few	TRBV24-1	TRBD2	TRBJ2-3	TGTGCCACCAGTGAACCGGGACTAGCGGATACGCAGTATTTT	CATSEPGLADTQYF
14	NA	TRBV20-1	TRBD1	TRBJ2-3	TGCAGTGCTAGCAGCGTGGCAGGGGGAGATACGCAGTATTTT	CSASSVAGGDTQYF
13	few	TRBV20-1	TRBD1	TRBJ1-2	TGCAGTGCTAGAGAGGTGACAGGGCATGGCTACACCTTC	CSAREVTGHGYTF
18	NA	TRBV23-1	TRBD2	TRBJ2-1	TGCGCCAGCAGTCAATCCTGGACTAGCGGCAGTCCTTGCGATGAGCAGTTCTTC	CASSQSWTSGSPCDEQFF
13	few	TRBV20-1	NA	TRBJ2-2	TGCAGTGCTGGGACTCCGAACACCGGGGAGCTGTTTTTT	CSAGTPNTGELFF
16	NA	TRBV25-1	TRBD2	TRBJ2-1	TGTGCCAGCAGTGAGCCCAGCGGGAGGGCCTACAATGAGCAGTTCTTC	CASSEPSGRAYNEQFF
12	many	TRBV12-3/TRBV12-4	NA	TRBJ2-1	TGTGCCAGCGCCACGGGTTACAATGAGCAGTTCTTC	CASATGYNEQFF
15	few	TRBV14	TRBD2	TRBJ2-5	TGTGCCAGCAGCTATCTAGCGGGAGTTCAGGAGACCCAGTACTTC	CASSYLAGVQETQYF
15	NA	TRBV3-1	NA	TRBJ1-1	TGTGCCAGCAGCTATCAACAGTCAGAGAACACTGAAGCTTTCTTT	CASSYQQSENTEAFF
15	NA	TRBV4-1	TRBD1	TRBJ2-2	TGCGCCAGCAGCCAAGGGGACAGCCCCACCGGGGAGCTGTTTTTT	CASSQGDSPTGELFF